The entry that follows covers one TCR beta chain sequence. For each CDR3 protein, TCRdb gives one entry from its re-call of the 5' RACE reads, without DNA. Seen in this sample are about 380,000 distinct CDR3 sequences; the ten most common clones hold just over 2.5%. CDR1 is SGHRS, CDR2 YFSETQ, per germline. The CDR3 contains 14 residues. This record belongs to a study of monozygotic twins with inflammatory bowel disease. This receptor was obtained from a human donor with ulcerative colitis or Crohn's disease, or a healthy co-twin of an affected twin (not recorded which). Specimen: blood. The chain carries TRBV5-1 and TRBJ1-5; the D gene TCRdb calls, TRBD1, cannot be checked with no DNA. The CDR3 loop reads CASSLGVGDQPQHF.